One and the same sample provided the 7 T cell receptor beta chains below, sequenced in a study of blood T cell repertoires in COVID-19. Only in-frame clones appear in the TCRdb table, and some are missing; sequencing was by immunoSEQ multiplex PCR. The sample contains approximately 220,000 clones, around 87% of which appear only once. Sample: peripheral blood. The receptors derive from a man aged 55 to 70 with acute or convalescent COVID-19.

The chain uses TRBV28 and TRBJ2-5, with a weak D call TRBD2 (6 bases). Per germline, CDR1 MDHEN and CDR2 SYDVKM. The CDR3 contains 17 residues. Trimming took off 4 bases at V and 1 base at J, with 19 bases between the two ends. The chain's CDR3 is CASSSGRRGKTQETQYF. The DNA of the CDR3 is TGTGCCAGCAGTTCCGGGCGGCGGGGTAAGACCCAAGAGACCCAGTACTTC. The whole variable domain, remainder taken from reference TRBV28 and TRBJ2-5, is DVKVTQSSRYLVKRTGEKVFLECVQDMDHENMFWYRQDPGLGLRLIYFSYDVKMKEKGDIPEGYSVSREKKERFSLILESASTNQTSMYLCASSSGRRGKTQETQYFGPGTRLLVL.

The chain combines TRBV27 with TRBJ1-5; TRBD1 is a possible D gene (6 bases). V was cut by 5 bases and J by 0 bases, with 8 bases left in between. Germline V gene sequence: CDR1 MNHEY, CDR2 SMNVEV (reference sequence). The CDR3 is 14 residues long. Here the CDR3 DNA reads TGTGCCAGCAGTACGACAGGTAGCAATCAGCCCCAGCATTTT. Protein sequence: CASSTTGSNQPQHF.

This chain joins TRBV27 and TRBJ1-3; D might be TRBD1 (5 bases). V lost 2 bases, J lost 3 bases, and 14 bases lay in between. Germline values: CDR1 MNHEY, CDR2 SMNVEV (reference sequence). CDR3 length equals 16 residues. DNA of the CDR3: TGTGCCAGCAGTTTACGCGGGGCGGGATTTGGAAACACCATATATTTT. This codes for CASSLRGAGFGNTIYF.

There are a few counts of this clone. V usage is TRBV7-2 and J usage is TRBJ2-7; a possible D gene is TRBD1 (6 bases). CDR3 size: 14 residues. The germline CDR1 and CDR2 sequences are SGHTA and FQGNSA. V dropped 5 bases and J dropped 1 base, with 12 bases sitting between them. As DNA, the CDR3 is TGTGCCAGCAGCAAGGACAGACCGTCCTACGAGCAGTACTTC. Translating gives CASSKDRPSYEQYF.

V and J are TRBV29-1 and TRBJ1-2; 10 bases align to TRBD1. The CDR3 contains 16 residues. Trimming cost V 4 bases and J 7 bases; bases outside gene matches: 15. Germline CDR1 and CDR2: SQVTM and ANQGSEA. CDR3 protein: CSVGGRTGGFGGGYTF. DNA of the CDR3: TGCAGCGTTGGGGGCCGGACAGGGGGATTCGGAGGTGGCTACACCTTC.

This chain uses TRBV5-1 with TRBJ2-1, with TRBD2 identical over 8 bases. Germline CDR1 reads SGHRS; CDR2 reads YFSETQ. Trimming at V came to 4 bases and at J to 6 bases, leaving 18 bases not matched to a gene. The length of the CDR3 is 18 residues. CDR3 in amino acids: CASSPVGPTGGGVNEQFF. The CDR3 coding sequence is TGCGCCAGCAGCCCCGTTGGACCTACGGGGGGGGGAGTCAATGAGCAGTTCTTC.

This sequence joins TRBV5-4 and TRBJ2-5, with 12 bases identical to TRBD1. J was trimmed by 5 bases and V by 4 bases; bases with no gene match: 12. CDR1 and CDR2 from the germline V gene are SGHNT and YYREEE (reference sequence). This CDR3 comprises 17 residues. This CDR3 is CASSRLTGTGGRETQYF. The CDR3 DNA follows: TGTGCCAGCAGCCGCTTAACCGGGACAGGGGGCCGGGAGACCCAGTACTTC.